This T cell receptor (beta chain) was obtained from a study of identical twins (dated by TCRdb to 2015 to 2016). Regarding the research as a whole: TCR alpha and beta repertoires from monozygotic twins, unrelated adults of various ages and cord blood were deep-sequenced to test whether fetal clonotypes persist. To rule out contamination, replicate twin experiments were performed at different times with different library preparation protocols. Paper-wide results and their limitations: Zero-insertion analyses could be partly confounded by invariant T cells such as MAIT and iNKT, though diverse VJ usage argued against such confounding for most clonotypes. In beta out-of-frame sequences, excess twin sharing was weaker, because having fewer shared sequences lowered the signal-to-noise ratio. Fewer insertions were carried by abundant cord blood beta clonotypes; a weaker similar trend was observed in young adult naive repertoires, while no such trend was observed in memory repertoires. In monozygotic twins, out-of-frame TCR alpha sharing was systematically underestimated by recombination models, although the models agreed with sharing between unrelated individuals. Because the same donors could not be followed over many years, the conclusions relied on cross-sectional statistical analysis. Out-of-frame TCR alpha sequences shared between twins showed an excess of low generation-probability sequences compared with coincidental sharing between unrelated individuals.

This clonotype was counted a few times. No antigen is known for it. No much larger clone exists at a distance of one base, and base qualities are not known. Every donor was a healthy Caucasian. Three pairs of female monozygotic twins, all aged about 18 to 29 years, made up the twin cohort. Peripheral blood mononuclear cells were used as the source from which RNA for TCR libraries was isolated. The germline V gene specifies MNHEY as CDR1 and SVGAGI as CDR2. The CDR3 measures 12 amino acids from cysteine to phenylalanine. Only the CDR3 DNA stays, 36 bases, in frame from base 1. Trimming leaves V shorter by 5 bases and J shorter by 6 bases, with the junction holding 2 bases beyond the gene matches. The library came from 5' RACE. TCRdb lists the instrument as Illumina HiSeq 2000. Template switching introduced a universal primer binding site; the final cDNA contained a unique molecular identifier, enabling accurate counting of TCR cDNA molecules. First-strand cDNA for TCR alpha and beta chains was synthesized from specific primers in the conserved constant-segment region. Each cDNA library was double barcoded, with a SMART-Mk sample barcode plus Illumina barcodes, to control for contamination. TruSeq adapter sequences along with Illumina sample barcodes were introduced in two successive PCR steps. TCR alpha and beta cDNA libraries were sequenced on the Illumina HiSeq platform with custom primers. The study's processing was this. Raw reads were processed with MiGEC to extract unique molecular identifiers, and MiXCR was used to determine CDR3 positions. Recombination models were inferred per individual with the repgenHMM and IGoR tools using an EM algorithm. Shared clonotypes were analyzed with the tcR package in R, and sharing was normalized by the product of cloneset sizes. To study raw recombination without the effects of thymic and clonal selection, out-of-frame nonproductive sequences were analyzed. In-frame beta chains were kept once TCRdb had trimmed the public reads at Q25 with fastp and called clones with MiXCR. Rows matching on CDR3 protein sequence are summarized as one entry with the most common DNA and genes. Here the V and J calls rest on TCRdb's processing, not on the authors' analysis. The sample yields approximately 600,000 distinct CDR3 sequences; 9.6% were counted once. The ten largest clones add up to approximately 3.2% of the sample.

These data were likewise used in another study, on yellow fever vaccine responses in identical twins. According to the second study: According to the authors, in identical twins the way T cells responded to vaccination appeared partly convergent and partly personalized. In the study, vaccine-responding T cell clones were precisely tracked in identical twins.

The rearrangement combines TRBV6-5 with TRBJ2-7; 9 central bases correspond to TRBD1. The sequencing input was PBMCs. The receptor's source is a woman aged 18-29 years in good health. The DNA sequence is given as TGTGCCAGCAGTACGGGACAGGGCGAGCAGTACTTC. This encodes CASSTGQGEQYF.